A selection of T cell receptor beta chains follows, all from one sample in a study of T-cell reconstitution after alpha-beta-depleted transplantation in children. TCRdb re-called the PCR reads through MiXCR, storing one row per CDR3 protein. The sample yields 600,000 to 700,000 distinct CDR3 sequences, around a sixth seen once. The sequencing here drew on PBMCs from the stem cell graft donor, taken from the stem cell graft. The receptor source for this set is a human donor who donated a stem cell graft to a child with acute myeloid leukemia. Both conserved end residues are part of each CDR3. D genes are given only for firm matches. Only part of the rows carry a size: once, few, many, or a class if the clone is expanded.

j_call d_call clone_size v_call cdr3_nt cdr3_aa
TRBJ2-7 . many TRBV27 TGTGCCAGCAGTTTGGAGGGTCCTTCCTACGAGCAGTACTTC CASSLEGPSYEQYF
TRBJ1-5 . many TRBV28 TGTGCCAGCAGTCTGTTCCTCCTTCGAGGTGATGGTCAGCCCCAGCATTTT CASSLFLLRGDGQPQHF
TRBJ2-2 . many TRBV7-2 TGTGCCAGCACCTCCCTAGTATCCGGGGAGCTGTTTTTT CASTSLVSGELFF
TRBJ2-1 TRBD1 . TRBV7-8 TGTGCCAGCAGCTCTGAGACAGGGGTAATAATTAATGAGCAGTTCTTC CASSSETGVIINEQFF
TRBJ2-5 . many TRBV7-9 TGTGCCAGCAGCACGACAGAGACCCAGTACTTC CASSTTETQYF
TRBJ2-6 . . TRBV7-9 TGTGCCAGCAGTAAAAGCTCTGCGGCCAACGTCCTGACTTTC CASSKSSAANVLTF
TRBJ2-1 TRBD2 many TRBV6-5 TGTGCCAGCAGTACCGGACTAGCGGGGGGGCCCTACAATGAGCAGTTCTTC CASSTGLAGGPYNEQFF
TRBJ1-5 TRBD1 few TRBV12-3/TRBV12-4 TGTGCCACCGGACAGGGCACTCAGCCCCAGCATTTT CATGQGTQPQHF
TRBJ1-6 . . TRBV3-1 TGTGCCAGCAGCCAAGACAGGAGGGATAATTCACCCCTCCACTTT CASSQDRRDNSPLHF
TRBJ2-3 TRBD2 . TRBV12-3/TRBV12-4 TGTGCCAGCAGTTTCCTAGCGGGGGGCCCTCGAACAGATACGCAGTATTTT CASSFLAGGPRTDTQYF
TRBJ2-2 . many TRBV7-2 TGTGCCAGCAGCTTAGTGCTAAACACCGGGGAGCTGTTTTTT CASSLVLNTGELFF
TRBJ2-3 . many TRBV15 TGTGCCACCAGCTCCCGAGGTACAGATACGCAGTATTTT CATSSRGTDTQYF
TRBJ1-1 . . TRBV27 TGTGCCAGCAGTTTATCAGGGGGTGGGCGCACTGAAGCTTTCTTT CASSLSGGGRTEAFF
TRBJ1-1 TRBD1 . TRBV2 TGTGCCAGCAGCGCGGACAGGGCGGGGACTGAAGCTTTCTTT CASSADRAGTEAFF
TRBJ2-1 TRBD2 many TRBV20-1 TGCAGTCCCCAACGGACTAGCGGGGGCGGTGAGCAGTTCTTC CSPQRTSGGGEQFF
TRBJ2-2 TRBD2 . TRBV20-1 TGCAGTGCTCAGACTAGCGGGGGGGCTAACACCGGGGAGCTGTTTTTT CSAQTSGGANTGELFF
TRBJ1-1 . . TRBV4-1 TGCGCCAGCAGCCAACCGGAAAGGACAGTTCATTTCTTT CASSQPERTVHFF
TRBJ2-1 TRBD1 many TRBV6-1 TGTGCCAGCGGTGTAGTAGGGGGCTCGAGCTCCTACAATGAGCAGTTCTTC CASGVVGGSSSYNEQFF
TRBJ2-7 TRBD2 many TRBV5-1 TGCGCCAGCAGCTGGCGGGGGGGCTCCTACGAGCAGTACTTC CASSWRGGSYEQYF
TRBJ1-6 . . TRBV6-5 TGTGCCAGCAGTTTTTCGACAGGTTCACCCCTCCACTTT CASSFSTGSPLHF
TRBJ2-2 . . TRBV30 TGTGCCTGGAGGTGGGGGGGCGTCGGGGAGCTGTTTTTT CAWRWGGVGELFF
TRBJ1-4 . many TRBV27 TGTGCCAGCAGTCCGACGGGGGTTGGTGAAAAACTGTTTTTT CASSPTGVGEKLFF
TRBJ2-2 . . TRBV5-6 TGTGCCAGCAGATGGGGGGGGGCCGCCGGGGAGCTGTTTTTT CASRWGGAAGELFF